This T cell receptor beta chain came from a study of OX40 agonist ivuxolimab in advanced cancers. Study-wide background: Each patient was given ivuxolimab into a vein every 2 weeks, at 0.01 to 10 mg/kg.

Generated by immunoSEQ multiplex PCR, the TCRdb table keeps only in-frame clones and is missing some. The table lists more than 35,000 clones, about 80% of them singletons. This CDR3 has 14 amino acids. Looked up from germline, CDR1 is MGHRA and CDR2 is YSYEKL. Losses at the gene ends were 3 bases for V and 8 bases for J; bases not matched to a gene: 8. The sequences come from CD4+ or CD8+ T cells sorted from blood, collected in a trial of the OX40 agonist ivuxolimab. V and J are TRBV4-1 and TRBJ1-2; 8 bases map to TRBD1. This receptor was obtained from an adult with an advanced solid tumor such as melanoma, head and neck, liver or kidney cancer. The DNA for the CDR3 is TGCGCCAGCAGCCACACGACAGGGGTGGGCGGCTACACCTTC. Translating gives CASSHTTGVGGYTF.